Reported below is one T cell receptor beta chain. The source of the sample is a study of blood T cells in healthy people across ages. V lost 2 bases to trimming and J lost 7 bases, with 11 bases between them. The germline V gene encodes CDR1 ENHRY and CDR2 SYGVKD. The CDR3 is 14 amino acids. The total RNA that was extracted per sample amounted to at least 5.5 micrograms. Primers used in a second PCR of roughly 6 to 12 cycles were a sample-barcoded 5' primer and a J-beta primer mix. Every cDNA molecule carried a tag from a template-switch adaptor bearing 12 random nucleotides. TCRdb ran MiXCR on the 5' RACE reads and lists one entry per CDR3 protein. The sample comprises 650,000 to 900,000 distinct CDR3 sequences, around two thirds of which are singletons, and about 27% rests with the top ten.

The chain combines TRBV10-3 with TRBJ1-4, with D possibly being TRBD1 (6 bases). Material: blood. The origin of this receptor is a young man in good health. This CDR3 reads CAISEARGGEKLFF. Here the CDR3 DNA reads TGTGCCATCAGTGAGGCCAGGGGAGGTGAAAAACTGTTTTTT.